The source of this T cell receptor (beta chain) is a study of T cell changes during pregnancy in multiple sclerosis. Profiling relied on immunoSEQ multiplex PCR, and the TCRdb table lists in-frame clones only, not all of them. The data contain tens of thousands of clones, 85% to 95% of them seen just once; the ten biggest clones take up roughly 0.45%. V was pared by 4 bases and J by 1 base, with 7 bases of the junction left unmatched. This CDR3 is 16 amino acids long. Germline CDR1 and CDR2: SGHTA and FQGTGA. This sequence originates from a female donor with multiple sclerosis, enrolled in a pregnancy study. Sequencing used CD4+ T cells from peripheral blood mononuclear cells, obtained in the second trimester of pregnancy. V is TRBV7-3 and J is TRBJ2-1; 7 bases align to TRBD2. Here the CDR3 reads CASSSPSGRSYNEQFF. The CDR3 coding sequence is TGTGCCAGCAGCTCGCCTAGCGGACGATCCTACAATGAGCAGTTCTTC.